The following is a T cell receptor (beta chain) sequence with its context. Its target is unknown. Treatment described: roughly 19 received Ad26.COV2.S at low or high dose, single or two shots; several received placebo; per-sample allocation not given. Day 63 after the first vaccine or placebo injection was the time point for sampling. The data stem from a study of Ad26.COV2.S vaccination and SARS-CoV-2 variants. Turning to the study itself: Donor was in the COV1001 Ad26.COV2.S trial arm. Administration of Ad26.COV2.S was intramuscular, either once or twice 56 days apart. Study observations and caveats: Possibly, TCR breadth and depth analyses underestimated total T cell responses.

There are 15 residues in the CDR3. The germline gives CDR1 LNHDA, CDR2 SQIVND (reference sequence). Deletions cut 1 base from V and 1 base from J, with 5 bases between. Sequencing was performed with immunoSEQ multiplex PCR; in TCRdb, only in-frame clones are kept and a portion is missing. The sample gives about 420,000 clones, roughly 90% of which show up once; around 3.6% is in the top ten. The chain employs TRBV19 and TRBJ2-6; D uncertain. The clonotype comes from a person aged 18-65 years who received the Ad26.COV2.S COVID-19 vaccine or a placebo. The input for sequencing was peripheral blood, taken in a trial of Ad26.COV2.S vaccine versus placebo. CDR3 sequence: CASSIGKSGANVLTF. CDR3 nucleotides: TGTGCCAGTAGTATAGGAAAGTCTGGGGCCAACGTCCTGACTTTC. Looking up the rest from reference TRBV19 and TRBJ2-6 gives the full variable domain: DGGITQSPKYLFRKEGQNVTLSCEQNLNHDAMYWYRQDPGQGLRLIYYSQIVNDFQKGDIAEGYSVSREKKESFPLTVTSAQKNPTAFYLCASSIGKSGANVLTFGAGSRLTVL.